This T cell receptor (beta chain) was sequenced in a study of cytomegalovirus exposure and HLA in healthy donors. Study-level information: From 190 million or so T cells, an earlier analysis saw 117 million unique TCR beta sequences. Among the 400 or so donors who were genotyped, roughly 85% fell in the genetic ancestry cluster that is associated with self-reported Caucasian donors.

The CDR3 loop spans 14 amino acids. V was clipped by 6 bases and J by 0 bases; unmatched bases: 3. In germline, CDR1 is SQVTM, CDR2 ANQGSEA. A multiplex PCR was run with 60 Vbeta primers and 13 Jbeta primers. Repertoires were generated with immunoSEQ multiplex PCR, while TCRdb's copy carries only in-frame clones and drops some. The table shows roughly 200,000 clones, with roughly 72% occurring only once. The chain joins TRBV29-1 to TRBJ2-1; 9 nucleotides align to TRBD2. Source material: PBMCs. The clonotype comes from a man aged 30 to 45 in good health and CMV-seronegative. The CDR3 DNA follows: TGCAGCGTCGATAGCGGGAGCTCCTACAATGAGCAGTTCTTC. Translated, it gives CSVDSGSSYNEQFF.